The 12 T cell receptor beta chains below all came from one sample that was sequenced in a study of long-term antiretroviral therapy in people with HIV. A v3.0 immunoSEQ assay was performed at survey level. The method was immunoSEQ multiplex PCR; TCRdb's version includes in-frame clones alone and lacks a portion of them. The table includes about 22,000 clones, nearly 90% detected once. Sequences were derived from unsorted PBMCs, sampled 0.6 years after starting antiretroviral therapy. These receptors all stem from a man between 60 and 75 years old with HIV.

The chain recombines TRBV10-3 with TRBJ2-1; D ambiguous. The CDR3 is made up of 16 amino acids. Germline-derived CDR1 and CDR2 are ENHRY and SYGVKD. V was pared by 4 bases and J by 0 bases, with 13 bases between. The CDR3 reads CAISAQLESSYNEQFF. CDR3 nucleotide sequence: TGTGCCATCAGTGCCCAACTGGAGAGCTCCTACAATGAGCAGTTCTTC.

The chain has TRBV19 and TRBJ2-5, with D unresolved. Between the trimmed V and J ends, which lost 3 bases and 1 base, there was a span of 12 bases. The CDR3 spans 15 residues. The germline V gene has CDR1 LNHDA and CDR2 SQIVND (reference sequence). CDR3 loop: CASSIATLGQETQYF. CDR3 bases: TGTGCCAGTAGTATTGCGACGCTGGGCCAAGAGACCCAGTACTTC.

On this clone: The same CDR3 is also encoded by other DNA sequences in this sample. The chain is built from TRBV29-1 and TRBJ2-3; D is unresolved. CDR1 is SQVTM, CDR2 ANQGSEA, per germline. The V gene lost 6 bases and the J gene lost 2 bases, with 3 bases spanning the gap. CDR3 length equals 10 residues. CDR3 loop: CSVDTDTQYF. CDR3 nucleotides: TGCAGCGTCGACACAGATACGCAGTATTTT.

The genes are TRBV28 and TRBJ1-1; 8 nucleotides agree with TRBD1. The CDR3 sequence is 13 residues long. Trimming removed 6 bases from V and 5 bases from J; junction bases left unmatched: 5. Germline V gives CDR1 MDHEN, CDR2 SYDVKM. Here the CDR3 DNA reads TGTGCCAGCAGCCAGAACAGGGGGACTGAAGCTTTCTTT. This sequence encodes CASSQNRGTEAFF.

The chain carries TRBV7-9 and TRBJ2-7; 11 bases map to TRBD2. V dropped 5 bases and J dropped 2; count of bases not matched to a gene: 8. This CDR3 region has 16 residues. Germline V CDR1 and CDR2: SEHNR, FQNEAQ (reference sequence). CDR3 sequence (DNA): TGTGCCAGCAGCGGACCGGGACTAGCGGACCCCTACGAGCAGTACTTC. Protein product: CASSGPGLADPYEQYF.

The V gene is TRBV23-1, the J gene TRBJ2-7, with 8 bases that match TRBD2. TRBV23-1 is assigned to the ORF class and has an uncertain function. The CDR3 runs to 15 residues. The J segment lost 2 bases and the V segment lost 3 bases, leaving 6 bases of the junction unmatched. The CDR3 DNA reads TGCGCCAGCAGTCATCTAGCGGGTTGTACCTACGAGCAGTACTTC. Amino acid sequence: CASSHLAGCTYEQYF.

The chain recombines TRBV18 with TRBJ1-2, with 8 bases fitting TRBD1. The CDR3 length is 15 residues. Germline lookup yields CDR1 KGHSH and CDR2 LQKENI. Unmatched junction bases numbered 4, after V lost 2 bases and J lost 2 bases. The CDR3: CASSPDRGRNYGYTF. As DNA, the CDR3 is TGTGCCAGCTCACCAGACAGGGGCCGGAACTATGGCTACACCTTC.

The V gene is TRBV4-3, the J gene TRBJ1-3, with a weak D call TRBD1 (6 bases). The CDR3 has 18 residues. Germline CDR1 reads LGHNA; CDR2 reads YSLEER. V was trimmed by 4 bases and J by 0 bases, leaving 19 bases between them. The CDR3, as DNA: TGCGCCAGCAGCCTAGGGCCAGGGGCCATCCTCTCTGGAAACACCATATATTTT. It codes for CASSLGPGAILSGNTIYF.

This rearrangement joins TRBV7-6 to TRBJ1-6; no clear D. This CDR3 has 13 amino acids. Germline V gene data show CDR1 as SGHVS and CDR2 as FNYEAQ. V lost 1 base and J lost 10, with 8 bases in between. Here the CDR3 DNA reads TGTGCCAGCAGCTTAGGTCAGATATCACCCCTCCACTTT. It encodes CASSLGQISPLHF.

This clone was picked up one time. V is TRBV5-1 and J is TRBJ2-5; 14 positions match TRBD2. V gave up 2 bases and J gave up 3 bases; unmatched junction bases: 3. From germline, CDR1 is SGHRS and CDR2 YFSETQ. The CDR3 spans 16 residues. The CDR3 DNA sequence: TGCGCCAGCAGCTTAACGGGACTAGCGGGAGAAGAGACCCAGTACTTC. Its protein product is CASSLTGLAGEETQYF.

The chain has TRBV5-4 and TRBJ2-1; D may be TRBD2 (6 bases). V was clipped by 2 bases and J by 5 bases, with 11 bases between them. The CDR3 is 14 amino acids. Germline lookup yields CDR1 SGHNT and CDR2 YYREEE (reference sequence). For the CDR3, the DNA is TGTGCCAGCAGCTTAGGGACTGTAAACAATGAGCAGTTCTTC. It yields the protein CASSLGTVNNEQFF.

The rearrangement links TRBV29-1 to TRBJ2-1; TRBD2 matches at 12 bases. This CDR3 has 17 amino acids. The J segment lost 0 bases and the V segment lost 3 bases, leaving 6 bases of the junction unmatched. From germline, CDR1 is SQVTM and CDR2 ANQGSEA. The CDR3 reads CSVETSGGPSSYNEQFF. The DNA of the CDR3 is TGCAGCGTTGAGACTAGCGGGGGCCCAAGCTCCTACAATGAGCAGTTCTTC.